The clone carrying this T cell receptor (beta chain) was detected a few times. A TCRbeta library incorporating unique molecular identifiers was prepared. One entry per CDR3 protein results from TCRdb running MiXCR on the PCR reads. The sample has under 450,000 distinct CDR3 sequences, 10% to 15% seen once; the top ten hold roughly 4.5%. This entry is derived from a study of T-cell reconstitution after alpha-beta-depleted transplantation in children. Germline V CDR1 and CDR2: SGHVS, FQNEAQ. V lost 1 base to trimming and J lost 0 bases, with 12 bases between them. This CDR3 contains 16 residues. This clonotype originated in a human donor who donated a stem cell graft to a child with Fanconi anemia. This specimen consisted of PBMCs, obtained from the stem cell graft. The chain combines TRBV7-8 with TRBJ1-1; possibly TRBD1 for D (6 bases). The CDR3 sequence is CASSLVGGPMNTEAFF. The CDR3 region has the DNA TGTGCCAGCAGCTTAGTGGGGGGCCCGATGAACACTGAAGCTTTCTTT.